This T cell receptor (beta chain) was observed in a study of blood T cell repertoires in COVID-19. Overall study: The United States, Italy and Spain provided the acute and convalescent COVID-19 samples. Sources were T cells, B-cell-depleted T cells, or PBMCs; the material itself was cDNA or gDNA.

Under the authors' procedure: Quantification of nucleated cells was approximated via reference gene primer amplification. TCRdb keeps only in-frame clones here, not all; method: immunoSEQ multiplex PCR. V and J calls and clone size follow that table, whereas D and trimming were derived from the DNA. The sample consists of 250,000 to 300,000 clones, about nine tenths of them appearing once. Germline values: CDR1 MGHDK, CDR2 SYGVNS. V lost 6 bases to trimming and J lost 3 bases, with 17 bases between them. This CDR3 has 15 amino acids. Sample: peripheral blood. This TCR was sampled from a man aged 45-65 years with acute or convalescent COVID-19. The chain joins TRBV25-1 to TRBJ1-1; D uncertain. The CDR3, as DNA: TGTGCCAGCAGACGGCATAAGTCGGCGGACACTGAAGCTTTCTTT. Protein sequence: CASRRHKSADTEAFF.